One and the same sample provided the 8 T cell receptor beta chains below, sequenced in a study of identical twins. Using its own MiXCR run on the 5' RACE reads, TCRdb lists one record per CDR3 protein. The sample has more than 200,000 distinct CDR3 sequences; around a tenth are singletons. Sequencing was carried out using memory (CD45RO+) T cells sorted from blood. Receptors originate from a woman between 18 and 29 years old in good health.

This clonotype was found a few times. V and J are TRBV5-5 and TRBJ2-7; 11 bases map to TRBD2. Germline trimming cut 1 base from V and 1 base from J; bases unmatched to any gene: 4. The CDR3 is made up of 16 amino acids. CDR1 and CDR2 from the germline V gene are SGHKS and YYEKEE (reference sequence). The CDR3 DNA sequence: TGTGCCAGCAGCTTGTTAGCGGGAGGGCTTTCCTACGAGCAGTACTTC. Encoded protein: CASSLLAGGLSYEQYF.

In this sample, this clonotype turned up many times. The rearrangement joins TRBV12-3 or TRBV12-4 to TRBJ1-1; D gene uncertain. V was shortened by 6 bases and J by 1 base, with 9 bases between the two germline ends. The CDR3 covers 13 residues. The CDR3 DNA reads as TGTGCCAGCAGCTTTGTAAGGAACACTGAAGCTTTCTTT. Its protein is CASSFVRNTEAFF.

At least ten counts were recorded for this clonotype. V and J are TRBV2 and TRBJ2-7; 7 positions match TRBD1. The V gene's germline CDR1 is SNHLY and CDR2 FYNNEI. The CDR3 runs to 15 residues. V shed 5 bases, J shed 4 bases, and the junction held 11 bases outside the gene matches. In nucleotides, the CDR3 is TGTGCCAGCAGTTTCACCGGGACAGAAATGTACGAGCAGTACTTC. Residues: CASSFTGTEMYEQYF. Variable domain in full (rest from reference TRBV2 and TRBJ2-7): EPEVTQTPSHQVTQMGQEVILRCVPISNHLYFYWYRQILGQKVEFLVSFYNNEISEKSEIFDDQFSVERPDGSNFTLKIRSTKLEDSAMYFCASSFTGTEMYEQYFGPGTRLTVT.

This clonotype has a count of ten or more. This sequence joins TRBV27 and TRBJ2-1; maybe TRBD1 (6 bases). The CDR3 consists of 13 residues. With 2 bases removed from V and 6 bases from J, the gap between germline ends came to 8 bases. The germline V gene encodes CDR1 MNHEY and CDR2 SMNVEV (reference sequence). The CDR3 spells CASSLGTTNEQFF. Written as DNA, the CDR3 is TGTGCCAGCAGTTTAGGGACAACCAATGAGCAGTTCTTC.

This clonotype has a handful of counts. The gene calls are TRBV12-3 or TRBV12-4 and TRBJ2-4, with D maybe TRBD1 (6 bases). The CDR3 covers 15 residues. V lost 6 bases, J lost 1 base, and 13 bases lay in between. The CDR3 nucleotides are TGTGCCAGCAGCCAAAATACAGGGGCCAAAAACATTCAGTACTTC. This sequence encodes CASSQNTGAKNIQYF.

The rearrangement joins TRBV7-9 to TRBJ1-6; weak D call: TRBD1 (6 bases). The CDR3 runs 14 residues. Trimming took 5 bases from V and 7 from J, leaving 12 bases between them. Germline values: CDR1 SEHNR, CDR2 FQNEAQ (reference sequence). This CDR3 reads CASSIGQLNSPLHF. For the CDR3, the DNA is TGTGCCAGCAGCATTGGACAGTTAAATTCACCCCTCCACTTT.

In this sample, this clonotype turned up many times. The genes are TRBV7-2 and TRBJ1-1; 7 nucleotides agree with TRBD1. V dropped 4 bases and J dropped 4; count of bases not matched to a gene: 3. The CDR3 spans 13 residues. Per germline, CDR1 SGHTA and CDR2 FQGNSA. This CDR3 reads CASSSDRRTEAFF. In DNA, the CDR3 is TGTGCCAGCAGCTCGGACAGGCGCACTGAAGCTTTCTTT.

The chain has TRBV20-1 and TRBJ2-7; 7 bases are shared with TRBD2. Trimming at V came to 6 bases and at J to 7 bases, leaving 12 bases not matched to a gene. Germline assignment: CDR1 DFQATT and CDR2 SNEGSKA (reference sequence). The length of the CDR3 is 13 residues. The CDR3 protein is CSALASLRGEQYF. The CDR3, as DNA: TGCAGTGCACTAGCGTCTCTCCGGGGAGAGCAGTACTTC.